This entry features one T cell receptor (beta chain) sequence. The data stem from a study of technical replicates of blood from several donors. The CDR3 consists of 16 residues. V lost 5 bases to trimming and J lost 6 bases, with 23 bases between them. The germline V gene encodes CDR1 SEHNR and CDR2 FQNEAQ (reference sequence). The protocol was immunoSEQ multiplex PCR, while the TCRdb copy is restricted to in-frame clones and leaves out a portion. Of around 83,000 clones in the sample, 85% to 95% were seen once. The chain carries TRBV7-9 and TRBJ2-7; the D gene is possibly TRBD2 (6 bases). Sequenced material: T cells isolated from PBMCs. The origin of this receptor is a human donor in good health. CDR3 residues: CASSPAFGGWWSEQYF. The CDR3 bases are TGTGCCAGCAGCCCCGCCTTCGGGGGTTGGTGGTCCGAGCAGTACTTC.